This entry lists 23 T cell receptor beta chains sequenced from one sample in a study of low-dose radiotherapy and immunotherapy resistance in tumors. Time point in this sample: after trial treatment. The treatment was: LDRT plus nivolumab, ipilimumab, low-dose cyclophosphamide and aspirin (RACIN trial). Covering alpha and beta chains, TRAV- and TRBV-specific primers were used for the first-strand cDNA. The TCRs were subjected to amplification over about 19 PCR cycles employing a constant-region primer in conjunction with a V-primer adapter. Each CDR3 protein is one row after TCRdb ran MiXCR on the reads. The sample consists of about 58,000 distinct CDR3 sequences, 23% of them appearing once. The sample consisted of PBMCs, taken after low-dose radiotherapy plus immunotherapy. Receptors were obtained from a male donor with prostate cancer.

This clonotype was counted a few times. V is TRBV18 and J is TRBJ2-1; tentative D call: TRBD2 (6 bases). Trimming removed 2 bases at V and 7 bases at J, with 15 bases between. The V gene's germline CDR1 is KGHSH and CDR2 LQKENI. CDR3 length: 15 residues. CDR3 bases: TGTGCCAGCTCACCAACACTTGCCGGGGGAAATGAGCAGTTCTTC. Protein: CASSPTLAGGNEQFF.

V gene TRBV14 combines with J gene TRBJ1-2; 7 nucleotides agree with TRBD1. V was pared by 8 bases and J by 4 bases, with 7 bases of the junction left unmatched. CDR1 is SGHDN, CDR2 FVKESK, per germline. The CDR3 consists of 13 residues. CDR3 bases: TGTGCCAGCTCCGACAGGGTCGCCTATGGCTACACCTTC. Residues: CASSDRVAYGYTF.

This clonotype was seen many times. The rearrangement uses TRBV19 and TRBJ1-5; D may be TRBD1 (5 bases). Between the trimmed V and J ends, which lost 3 bases and 1 base, there was a span of 10 bases. The CDR3 loop spans 15 amino acids. Germline V lookup: CDR1 LNHDA, CDR2 SQIVND (reference sequence). The CDR3 bases are TGTGCCAGTAGTATCAACCGGGACAGCAATCAGCCCCAGCATTTT. Translating it yields CASSINRDSNQPQHF.

The chain carries TRBV10-3 and TRBJ2-3; 9 bases are a match to TRBD2. The length of the CDR3 is 14 residues. The germline gives CDR1 ENHRY, CDR2 SYGVKD. Trimming at V came to 10 bases and at J to 2 bases, leaving 7 bases not matched to a gene. CDR3 residues: CATRLAANTDTQYF. In DNA form, the CDR3 reads TGTGCCACGAGACTAGCGGCGAACACAGATACGCAGTATTTT.

This clonotype was detected many times. As DNA, the CDR3 is TGCAGTGCTAGAGATATGCGCCGGGGTAATTCACCCCTCCACTTT. Translating it yields CSARDMRRGNSPLHF. The chain carries TRBV20-1 and TRBJ1-6; no firm D call. Trimming left V 0 bases short and J 6 bases short, with 12 bases between. This CDR3 is built from 15 residues. Germline V gene data show CDR1 as DFQATT and CDR2 as SNEGSKA (reference sequence).

V usage is TRBV27 and J usage is TRBJ2-1, with D perhaps TRBD1 (6 bases). The CDR3 length is 16 residues. Germline CDR1 MNHEY, CDR2 SMNVEV (reference sequence). V dropped 2 bases and J dropped 9 bases, with 20 bases sitting between them. CDR3 in DNA: TGTGCCAGCAGTTTACCCAAGACTGCAGGGGACGCTGAGCAGTTCTTC. This translates into CASSLPKTAGDAEQFF.

This clonotype was detected ten times or more. This sequence joins TRBV27 and TRBJ2-3; TRBD2 agrees at 13 bases. The germline gives CDR1 MNHEY, CDR2 SMNVEV (reference sequence). V was clipped by 7 bases and J by 2 bases; unmatched bases: 3. The CDR3 is made up of 15 amino acids. Here the CDR3 DNA reads TGTGCCAGCATGGGACTAGCGGGAAACACAGATACGCAGTATTTT. Its translation: CASMGLAGNTDTQYF.

This clonotype was seen at least ten times. The chain employs TRBV20-1 and TRBJ2-5; D might be TRBD1 (6 bases). Trimming took 0 bases from V and 5 from J, leaving 16 bases between them. Germline V lookup: CDR1 DFQATT, CDR2 SNEGSKA (reference sequence). The CDR3 sequence is 15 residues long. CDR3 sequence reads: CSARDHTGSRETQYF. DNA for the CDR3: TGCAGTGCTAGAGACCACACAGGGTCACGGGAGACCCAGTACTTC.

This clonotype has at least ten counts. The chain employs TRBV28 and TRBJ2-5; TRBD1 agrees at 7 bases. This CDR3 region has 14 residues. Per germline, CDR1 MDHEN and CDR2 SYDVKM. Trimming cost V 3 bases and J 2 bases; bases outside gene matches: 3. Written as DNA, the CDR3 is TGTGCCAGCAGTTTTCTACAGGGGCAAGAGACCCAGTACTTC. Translation: CASSFLQGQETQYF.

This clonotype came up a few times. Since a far larger clone is one base different, this is likely a read error. This chain joins TRBV4-2 and TRBJ2-7, with 8 bases lining up with TRBD2. Germline V gene lookup returns CDR1 LGHNA and CDR2 YNFKEQ. The CDR3 length is 13 residues. With V trimmed by 4 bases and J by 2 bases, 1 base remained unmatched. CDR3 protein: CASSRAGAYEQYF. DNA of the CDR3: TGTGCCAGCAGCCGAGCGGGAGCCTACGAGCAGTACTTC.

This clonotype was picked up many times. J is TRBJ2-2 and V is TRBV5-4, with D tentatively TRBD2 (6 bases). Trimming took off 0 bases at V and 7 bases at J, with 19 bases between the two ends. Germline CDR1 reads SGHNT; CDR2 reads YYREEE (reference sequence). This CDR3 spans 17 amino acids. CDR3 nucleotide sequence: TGTGCCAGCAGCTTGGGTGACACTAGCTTGATGGGCGGGGAGCTGTTTTTT. As protein: CASSLGDTSLMGGELFF.

This clonotype was observed at least ten times. This chain uses TRBV7-9 with TRBJ1-1, with a possible D match to TRBD1 (6 bases). Germline V gives CDR1 SEHNR, CDR2 FQNEAQ (reference sequence). The CDR3 contains 15 residues. Between the trimmed V and J ends, which lost 5 bases and 0 bases, there was a span of 13 bases. The CDR3 protein is CASSPLGQMNTEAFF. The CDR3 bases are TGTGCCAGCAGCCCCCTTGGACAGATGAACACTGAAGCTTTCTTT.

In this sample, this clonotype turned up many times. The CDR3 is CASSERYTDTQYF. The DNA for the CDR3 is TGCGCCAGCAGTGAGAGATACACAGATACGCAGTATTTT. The V call is TRBV10-1, the J call TRBJ2-3; D unresolved. V was trimmed by 2 bases and J by 2 bases, leaving 5 bases between them. Germline CDR1 is WNHNN and CDR2 is SYGVQD (reference sequence). This CDR3 has 13 amino acids.

Regarding this clonotype: It is likely a read error: a sequence one base away is far more abundant. V gene TRBV6-2 or TRBV6-3 combines with J gene TRBJ2-1; 8 bases align to TRBD1. Germline CDR1 reads MNHEY; CDR2 reads SVGEGT. This CDR3 has 14 residues. The V segment lost 5 bases and the J segment 10 bases; nucleotides outside the gene matches: 10. The CDR3 region is CASSRRTGNYEQFF. The DNA of the CDR3 is TGTGCCAGCAGTCGTAGGACAGGGAACTACGAGCAGTTCTTC.

Ten or more counts support this clonotype. The chain employs TRBV10-2 and TRBJ2-3; no firm D call. Germline lookup yields CDR1 WSHSY and CDR2 SAAADI. V was cut by 2 bases and J by 0 bases, with 9 bases left in between. This CDR3 contains 15 residues. CDR3 DNA sequence: TGCGCCAGCAGTGAGGAGAGATCTAGCACAGATACGCAGTATTTT. Encoded protein: CASSEERSSTDTQYF.

This chain links TRBV2 with TRBJ2-7; no definite D call. Trimming removed 4 bases at V and 7 bases at J, with 11 bases between. Germline V gives CDR1 SNHLY, CDR2 FYNNEI. This CDR3 region has 12 residues. The CDR3 reads CASSAGLGEQYF. CDR3 DNA: TGTGCCAGCAGTGCCGGCCTGGGAGAGCAGTACTTC.

This clonotype has more than one count but fewer than ten. The chain employs TRBV19 and TRBJ1-5; D is undetermined. Trimming pared 7 bases from V and 5 bases from J, leaving 15 bases between. The CDR3 has 14 amino acids. Germline assignment: CDR1 LNHDA and CDR2 SQIVND (reference sequence). CDR3 nucleotides: TGTGCCAGTACCGATATCGGGGATTATCAGCCCCAGCATTTT. Translated, it gives CASTDIGDYQPQHF.

This clonotype was observed a handful of times. The CDR3 DNA reads TGTGCCAGCTGGGCTAGCGGGGACGGAATACCCTACGAGCAGTACTTC. Translated, it gives CASWASGDGIPYEQYF. This rearrangement joins TRBV28 to TRBJ2-7; 9 nucleotides agree with TRBD2. This CDR3 has 16 amino acids. Unmatched junction bases numbered 13, after V lost 8 bases and J lost 2 bases. The V gene's germline CDR1 is MDHEN and CDR2 SYDVKM.

This clonotype has a count of ten or more. The V gene is TRBV6-5, the J gene TRBJ2-7; 8 bases are shared with TRBD1. The CDR3 has 13 amino acids. The junction had 9 bases not matched to a gene; V was cut back by 9 bases and J by 5 bases. The germline CDR1 and CDR2 sequences are MNHEY and SVGAGI. The DNA for the CDR3 is TGTGCCAGTAGGAGGACAGGGAGCGACGAGCAGTACTTC. This codes for CASRRTGSDEQYF.

Details on this clonotype: A far larger clone is a single base away, which makes a read error likely. The V call is TRBV5-1, the J call TRBJ2-7, with 8 nucleotides matching TRBD1. CDR1 and CDR2 from the germline V gene are SGHRS and YFSETQ. With V trimmed by 7 bases and J by 7 bases, 10 bases remained unmatched. The CDR3 sequence is 13 residues long. The CDR3, as DNA: TGCGCCAGCTCGAACGGACAGGGCTATGAGCAGTACTTC. Translated: CASSNGQGYEQYF.

This clonotype has at least ten counts. The chain couples TRBV4-3 to TRBJ2-7; D possibly corresponds to TRBD1 (6 bases). This CDR3 has 13 residues. Germline V gene data show CDR1 as LGHNA and CDR2 as YSLEER. Trimming removed 5 bases at V and 4 bases at J, with 12 bases between. This CDR3 reads CASSEVQGYEQYF. The DNA for the CDR3 is TGCGCCAGCAGCGAAGTCCAGGGGTACGAGCAGTACTTC.

This clonotype has a count of ten or more. CDR3 region: CSASGFSSGGPTDTQYF. The CDR3 nucleotides are TGCAGTGCTAGTGGGTTTTCTAGCGGGGGACCAACAGATACGCAGTATTTT. The V call is TRBV20-1, the J call TRBJ2-3, with 10 positions matching TRBD2. The junction had 12 bases not matched to a gene; V was cut back by 3 bases and J by 3 bases. Germline values: CDR1 DFQATT, CDR2 SNEGSKA (reference sequence). The CDR3 has 17 amino acids.

In regard to this clonotype: A far bigger clonotype differs at one base, so this is likely a read error. The chain carries TRBV7-7 and TRBJ2-7, with 8 bases identical to TRBD2. Germline V lookup: CDR1 SSHAT, CDR2 FNYEAQ (reference sequence). Trimming at V came to 10 bases and at J to 6 bases, leaving 11 bases not matched to a gene. The CDR3 has 13 amino acids. In nucleotides, the CDR3 is TGTGCCAACACCTTAAGCGGGAGCTCCGAGCAGTACTTC. This sequence encodes CANTLSGSSEQYF.